The sequence of this T cell receptor beta chain was determined in a study of T cell responses to AZD1222 COVID-19 vaccine. As to this clone: What it binds is unknown. Germline and junction disagree at one end, which may indicate a read error.

Study-level points and caveats: Regions 160-218 and 743-854 dominated among vaccine-associated CD4 TCRs spanning spike.

CDR3 size: 16 residues. Germline V gene data show CDR1 as SSHAT and CDR2 as FNYEAQ (reference sequence). Measured with immunoSEQ multiplex PCR; TCRdb has only the in-frame clones, and not every one. The data contain about 67,000 clones, around four fifths of them singletons. Specimen: peripheral blood, collected on day 0 of AZD1222 vaccination. The source of this sequence is an adult in good health. The chain recombines TRBV7-7 with TRBJ2-2; a weak D match, TRBD2 (5 bases). The CDR3 DNA reads TGTGCTAGCAGCTTAGTAGGACTGCCTTGGACCGGGGAGCTGTTTTTT. Its protein product is CASSLVGLPWTGELFF.